This T cell receptor (beta chain) appears in the sequencing data of a study of blood T cell repertoires in COVID-19. Background on the study: Specimens from acute and convalescent COVID-19 originated in the United States, Italy and Spain.

Clones were read by immunoSEQ multiplex PCR, and TCRdb kept only the in-frame ones, dropping some. The profile shows hundreds of thousands of clones, roughly 80% of them singletons. Between the trimmed V and J ends, which lost 1 base and 0 bases, there was a span of 7 bases. Per the germline V gene, CDR1 is SGHDN and CDR2 is FVKESK. CDR3 length equals 16 residues. The sequenced sample consisted of PBMCs or T cells enriched from blood (not recorded which). The J gene is TRBJ2-6, the V gene TRBV14; D ambiguous. This TCR came from a man under 40 with acute COVID-19. This CDR3 is CASSQAPFSGANVLTF. Here the CDR3 DNA reads TGTGCCAGCAGCCAAGCCCCCTTCTCTGGGGCCAACGTCCTGACTTTC.